This entry is about one TCR beta chain. The target of this receptor is not known. Base quality data are lacking; no much larger clone is found one base away. Donors were a few dozen systemically healthy Caucasian individuals from Russia aged roughly 6 to 90 years. Each donor gave about 10 milliliters of peripheral blood, drawn into EDTA-treated Vacutainer tubes. Ficoll-Paque density-gradient centrifugation was used to isolate PBMCs, with at least 7 million obtained per sample. Total RNA was extracted from PBMCs with Trizol reagent, with at least 6 micrograms obtained per sample. For every donor, flow cytometry on a PBMC aliquot measured the percentage of naive CD45RAhigh/CD27high T cells. The sample comes from a study of blood T cells in healthy people across ages (dated by TCRdb to 2014 to 2015). About the full investigation: In model experiments, roughly one uniquely barcoded TCR beta cDNA molecule per two T cells was captured by template switching. To track age-related changes in TCR beta repertoire diversity, the study relied on deep sequencing normalized with unique cDNA molecular identifiers. Donors of different ages were randomly distributed across sequencing lanes to avoid experimental bias. The study analyzed two additional independent replicas of 1 million unique cDNA reads from the same blood draw for two donors, one aged 18 to 30 and one aged 80 or older. The donors were split into four age groups: young (average around 16 years), middle-aged (roughly 39), aged (approximately 60) and long-lived (approximately 80).

The receptor library was made with 5' RACE. The run used an Illumina HiSeq 2500. The second PCR ran for roughly 7 to 11 cycles and used a J-beta primer mix along with a sample-barcoded 5' primer. A unique molecular identifier was introduced onto each TCR beta cDNA molecule by a template-switch 5' adaptor carrying 12 random nucleotides. Each sample yielded at least 3 million CDR3-containing paired-end reads. All of the RNA was converted into first-strand cDNA using the Mint cDNA synthesis kit, with a TRBC-specific oligonucleotide serving as the primer. Following uracil-DNA glycosylase treatment, all cDNA underwent a first 18-cycle PCR with the universal primers M1SS and BC2_uni_R. The study's own analysis went as follows. For normalization, 1 million high-quality reads were randomly selected from each sample, with every read carrying a distinct molecular identifier. Instead of being binned into consensus sequences, reads with shared molecular identifiers were discarded. MiTCR, with a Q25 quality threshold and the strictest error-elimination algorithm, was used for CDR3 identification, clonotype clustering and error correction. A nonparametric unseen species model using Euler transformation provided a lower-bound estimate of total TCR beta diversity. TCRdb itself trimmed the public reads at Q25 with fastp, ran MiXCR and retained productive beta chains. Here each entry gathers all rows of one CDR3 protein and keeps the most common genes and DNA. The authors' filters were not applied to this entry. For this sample there are 1.5 million to 2 million distinct CDR3 sequences; around 50% appear just once. The top ten clonotypes cover over 2% of the sample.

General study outcomes and caveats: Since profiling was done on bulk unsorted PBMCs, naive and antigen-experienced compartments could not be conclusively compared. Compared with the aged group, the long-lived group had more naive CD4+ T cells, fewer expanded clones and increased TCR diversity, suggesting age selection. Because donor CMV infection status was unknown, age-related changes in expanded clonotypes were potentially confounded. Total diversity estimates from one million sequenced T cells were considered lower bounds and underestimates. As age increased, observed TCR beta diversity per million T cells dropped in a roughly linear way, and a significant reduction was already evident by age about 40. A strong correlation was found between observed TCR beta diversity and the percentage of naive T cells measured by flow cytometry.

The receptor comes from a woman aged 40 to 50 in good health. The sample was blood.

The DNA reads TGTGCCAGCAGTGATATGAGATTACGGACCTACGAGCAGTACTTC. Its coded protein is CASSDMRLRTYEQYF. The receptor chain draws on TRBV25-1 and TRBJ2-7; the D gene identity is not certain. CDR1 and CDR2 are drawn from the germline V gene: MGHDK, SYGVNS. From the cysteine up to the phenylalanine, the CDR3 has a length of 15 residues. Only the CDR3 DNA is retained, 45 bases long and in frame from the first base. The V and J ends are trimmed by 3 bases and 2 bases, leaving 14 bases between them.